The 2 T cell receptor beta chains in this list originate from one sample, sequenced in a study of T cell responses to AZD1222 COVID-19 vaccine. Repertoires were generated with immunoSEQ multiplex PCR, while TCRdb's copy carries only in-frame clones and drops some. This table holds roughly 140,000 clones, 90% found once. Sequenced here: peripheral blood, sampled 28 days after the second AZD1222 dose. These receptors came from an adult who received the AZD1222 COVID-19 vaccine.

V is TRBV10-1 and J is TRBJ2-5, with D uncertain. CDR1 and CDR2 from the germline V gene are WNHNN and SYGVQD (reference sequence). With 6 bases removed from V and 1 base from J, the gap between germline ends came to 6 bases. The CDR3 runs to 12 residues. This CDR3 reads CASSSLQETQYF. As DNA, the CDR3 is TGCGCCAGCAGCTCCCTCCAAGAGACCCAGTACTTC.

The sample holds many counts of this clone. J is TRBJ2-3 and V is TRBV6-4; D is ambiguous. Trimming cost V 2 bases and J 0 bases, with 3 bases left between them. The V gene's germline CDR1 is MRHNA and CDR2 SNTAGT. The CDR3 sequence is 13 residues long. CDR3 region: CASSDGSTDTQYF. For the CDR3, the DNA is TGTGCCAGCAGTGACGGGAGCACAGATACGCAGTATTTT.